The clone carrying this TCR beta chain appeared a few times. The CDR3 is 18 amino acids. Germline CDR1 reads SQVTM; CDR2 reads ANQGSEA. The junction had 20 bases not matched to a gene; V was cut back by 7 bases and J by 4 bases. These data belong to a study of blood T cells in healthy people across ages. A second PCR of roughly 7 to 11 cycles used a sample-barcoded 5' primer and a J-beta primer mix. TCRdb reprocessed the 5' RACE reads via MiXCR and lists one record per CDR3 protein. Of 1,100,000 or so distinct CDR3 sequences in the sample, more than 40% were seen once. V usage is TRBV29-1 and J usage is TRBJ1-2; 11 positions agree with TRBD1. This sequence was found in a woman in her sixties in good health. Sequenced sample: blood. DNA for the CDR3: TGCAGCGCCGCCTTCGTGTCAGGACAGGGGGCAGGTAGCTATGGCTACACCTTC. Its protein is CSAAFVSGQGAGSYGYTF. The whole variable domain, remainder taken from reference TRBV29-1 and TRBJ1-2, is SAVISQKPSRDICQRGTSLTIQCQVDSQVTMMFWYRQQPGQSLTLIATANQGSEATYESGFVIDKFPISRPNLTFSTLTVSNMSPEDSSIYLCSAAFVSGQGAGSYGYTFGSGTRLTVV.